The rows below give T cell receptor beta chains drawn from one sample of a study of T-cell reconstitution after alpha-beta-depleted transplantation in children. MiXCR was run by TCRdb on the PCR reads, yielding one entry per CDR3 protein. The table records about 280,000 distinct CDR3 sequences, around 10% of them present only once. The specimen was peripheral blood, collected 180 days after TCRalphabeta/CD19-depleted stem cell transplant. All receptors come from a male patient aged 2-15 years who had a stem cell transplant for chronic granulomatous disease, so the T cells may come from the graft donor. The CDR3 runs from the conserved cysteine through the conserved F or W. Fields, in order: J gene, V gene, clone size, D gene, CDR3 protein, CDR3 DNA. D genes are given only for firm matches. Size is stated for part of the rows, as once, few or many counts, or as a class when the clone is expanded.

>TRBJ1-6|TRBV30|few|.
CAWSVGQLNSPLHF
TGTGCCTGGAGTGTAGGACAGCTTAATTCACCCCTCCACTTT
>TRBJ2-5|TRBV7-8|many|.
CASSLAPGATQETQYF
TGTGCCAGCAGCTTAGCTCCCGGGGCTACCCAAGAGACCCAGTACTTC
>TRBJ1-4|TRBV20-1|many|.
CSARGSGIDEKLFF
TGCAGTGCTAGAGGATCAGGGATTGATGAAAAACTGTTTTTT
>TRBJ1-3|TRBV12-3/TRBV12-4|many|.
CASTQTAGGTIYF
TGTGCCAGCACTCAGACCGCCGGGGGCACCATATATTTT
>TRBJ2-3|TRBV5-1|many|.
CASSWWTSTDTQYF
TGCGCCAGCAGCTGGTGGACGAGCACAGATACGCAGTATTTT
>TRBJ2-2|TRBV4-2|few|.
CASSQDGFREGQTNTGELFF
TGTGCCAGCAGCCAAGATGGTTTTAGAGAGGGACAAACGAACACCGGGGAGCTGTTTTTT
>TRBJ2-2|TRBV27|few|.
CASSLSARTGELFF
TGTGCCAGCAGTTTGTCAGCAAGAACCGGGGAGCTGTTTTTT
>TRBJ2-1|TRBV14|many|.
CASSPYTGEQFF
TGTGCCAGCAGCCCTTACACCGGTGAGCAGTTCTTC
>TRBJ1-5|TRBV9|many|.
CASSVTGSNQPQHF
TGTGCCAGCAGCGTAACGGGCAGCAATCAGCCCCAGCATTTT
>TRBJ2-3|TRBV5-1|many|.
CASSTFLSTDTQYF
TGCGCCAGCAGCACCTTCCTTTCCACAGATACGCAGTATTTT
>TRBJ2-6|TRBV5-1|.|.
CASSWEVSGANVLTF
TGCGCCAGCAGCTGGGAGGTATCTGGGGCCAACGTCCTGACTTTC
>TRBJ2-1|TRBV27|many|.
CASRRGNEQFF
TGTGCCAGCAGAAGGGGGAATGAGCAGTTCTTC
>TRBJ2-7|TRBV29-1|many|.
CSVATGSYEQYF
TGCAGCGTTGCGACAGGTTCCTACGAGCAGTACTTC
>TRBJ2-7|TRBV27|many|TRBD2
CASSAPSGHSYEQYF
TGTGCCAGCAGTGCTCCTAGCGGGCACTCCTACGAGCAGTACTTC
>TRBJ2-3|TRBV5-1|many|TRBD2
CASSLAGLAGGSTDTQYF
TGCGCCAGCAGCTTGGCCGGGTTAGCGGGAGGTAGCACAGATACGCAGTATTTT
>TRBJ2-7|TRBV5-1|many|.
CASSRSRDGASYEQYF
TGCGCCAGCAGTCGAAGCCGGGACGGGGCCTCCTACGAGCAGTACTTC
>TRBJ1-5|TRBV4-2|many|.
CASSQDISQPQHF
TGTGCCAGCAGCCAAGATATTTCGCAGCCCCAGCATTTT
>TRBJ2-6|TRBV11-2|many|TRBD1
CASSLRAGGSSGANVLTF
TGTGCCAGCAGCTTAAGGGCAGGGGGCTCATCTGGGGCCAACGTCCTGACTTTC
>TRBJ1-2|TRBV20-1|many|.
CSAKQGRYGYTF
TGCAGTGCTAAACAGGGAAGATATGGCTACACCTTC
>TRBJ2-1|TRBV15|few|.
CATSSEYNEQFF
TGTGCCACCAGCAGTGAATACAATGAGCAGTTCTTC
>TRBJ1-1|TRBV15|.|TRBD1
CATSRARPTGEEAFF
TGTGCCACCAGCAGAGCACGACCCACAGGGGAAGAAGCTTTCTTT
>TRBJ1-1|TRBV5-1|many|.
CASRRASTEAFF
TGCGCCAGTCGACGGGCCAGCACTGAAGCTTTCTTT
>TRBJ1-6|TRBV20-1|many|.
CSAREELLSYNSPLHF
TGCAGTGCTAGGGAGGAACTGCTCTCCTATAATTCACCCCTCCACTTT
>TRBJ2-5|TRBV12-3/TRBV12-4|many|TRBD2
CASSLVASGKETQYF
TGTGCCAGCAGTTTAGTGGCTAGCGGAAAAGAGACCCAGTACTTC
>TRBJ1-1|TRBV6-5|many|.
CASSYSIRGTEAFF
TGTGCCAGCAGTTACTCGATTCGGGGCACTGAAGCTTTCTTT
>TRBJ2-2|TRBV7-6|many|.
CASSPLTGELFF
TGTGCCAGCAGCCCCCTCACCGGGGAGCTGTTTTTT
>TRBJ2-1|TRBV7-2|many|TRBD2
CASSSGTSVGEQFF
TGTGCCAGCAGCTCCGGGACTAGCGTTGGTGAGCAGTTCTTC
>TRBJ1-6|TRBV12-3/TRBV12-4|many|.
CASKLLAGWNSPLHF
TGTGCCAGCAAACTCCTTGCGGGGTGGAATTCACCCCTCCACTTT
>TRBJ1-5|TRBV5-1|many|.
CASSSVDQPQHF
TGCGCCAGCAGCTCGGTCGATCAGCCCCAGCATTTT
>TRBJ2-7|TRBV5-1|many|.
CASSLGTTNYEQYF
TGCGCCAGCAGCTTGGGGACAACCAACTACGAGCAGTACTTC
>TRBJ2-3|TRBV5-4|.|.
CASSYTGLTDTQYF
TGTGCCAGCAGCTACACAGGACTTACAGATACGCAGTATTTT
>TRBJ2-1|TRBV11-2|.|TRBD2
CASSYRTSGRAGSYSEQFF
TGTGCCAGCAGCTATCGGACTAGCGGGAGGGCCGGCTCCTACAGTGAGCAGTTCTTC
>TRBJ2-5|TRBV20-1|once|TRBD2
CSADGLAGQETQYF
TGCAGTGCTGACGGACTAGCGGGACAAGAGACCCAGTACTTC
>TRBJ2-7|TRBV3-1|many|.
CASSQDPLEQYF
TGTGCCAGCAGCCAAGATCCACTCGAGCAGTACTTC
>TRBJ2-3|TRBV7-2|many|TRBD2
CASSPEREGLGTDTQYF
TGTGCCAGCAGCCCCGAGCGGGAGGGCCTGGGGACAGATACGCAGTATTTT
>TRBJ1-5|TRBV18|many|.
CASSPEVISNQPQHF
TGTGCCAGCTCACCAGAGGTCATCAGCAATCAGCCCCAGCATTTT
>TRBJ2-1|TRBV11-2|many|TRBD2
CASSLVESTSGRMYEQFF
TGTGCCAGCAGCTTAGTCGAGTCGACTAGCGGGAGGATGTATGAGCAGTTCTTC
>TRBJ2-5|TRBV28|many|TRBD2
CASRRLAGVLRVQETQYF
TGTGCCAGCAGACGACTAGCGGGAGTCTTGCGTGTCCAAGAGACCCAGTACTTC
>TRBJ1-4|TRBV20-1|many|.
CSARRGANNEKLFF
TGCAGTGCTAGAAGGGGGGCAAATAATGAAAAACTGTTTTTT
>TRBJ2-2|TRBV7-8|many|.
CASSPRWPENTGELFF
TGTGCCAGCAGCCCGCGATGGCCAGAGAACACCGGGGAGCTGTTTTTT
>TRBJ2-3|TRBV20-1|many|.
CSARTSGVDTQYF
TGCAGTGCTAGGACTTCAGGGGTAGATACGCAGTATTTT
>TRBJ2-7|TRBV7-3|many|TRBD1
CASSSIGGPHEQYF
TGTGCCAGCAGCTCCATAGGGGGCCCCCACGAGCAGTACTTC
>TRBJ1-1|TRBV2|many|.
CASSPTGRPNTEAFF
TGTGCCAGCAGCCCGACAGGTCGACCGAACACTGAAGCTTTCTTT
>TRBJ2-1|TRBV7-3|many|.
CASSPSWSNEQFF
TGTGCCAGCAGCCCTAGTTGGAGCAATGAGCAGTTCTTC
>TRBJ1-4|TRBV7-9|.|.
CASSLSSPVDWEKLFF
TGTGCCAGCAGCTTATCGTCCCCAGTTGATTGGGAAAAACTGTTTTTT
>TRBJ2-3|TRBV7-8|many|.
CASSLGNPSTDTQYF
TGTGCCAGCAGCTTGGGGAACCCTAGCACAGATACGCAGTATTTT
>TRBJ2-1|TRBV28|many|.
CASSLFTPGTAGPSYNEQFF
TGTGCCAGCAGTTTATTCACTCCAGGAACGGCGGGCCCCTCCTACAATGAGCAGTTCTTC
>TRBJ2-4|TRBV4-3|many|.
CASSQTRQKNSVAKNIQYF
TGCGCCAGCAGCCAAACTCGTCAGAAAAACTCCGTAGCCAAAAACATTCAGTACTTC
>TRBJ2-1|TRBV9|many|TRBD2
CASSVATSGSLHEQFF
TGTGCCAGCAGCGTAGCAACTAGCGGGAGCCTCCATGAGCAGTTCTTC
>TRBJ2-7|TRBV5-1|many|.
CASSLVAGTYEQYF
TGCGCCAGCAGCTTGGTCGCAGGAACCTACGAGCAGTACTTC
>TRBJ1-2|TRBV28|many|.
CASSDHGFGGYTF
TGTGCCAGCAGCGATCACGGATTCGGTGGCTACACCTTC